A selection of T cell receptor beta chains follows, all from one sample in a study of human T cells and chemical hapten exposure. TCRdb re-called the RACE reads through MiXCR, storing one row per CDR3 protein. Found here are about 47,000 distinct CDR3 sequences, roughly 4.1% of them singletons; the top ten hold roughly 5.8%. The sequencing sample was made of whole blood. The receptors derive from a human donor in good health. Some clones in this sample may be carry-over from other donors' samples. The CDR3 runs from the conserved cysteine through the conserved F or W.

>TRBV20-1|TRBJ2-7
CSAFQPPFGRASYEQYF
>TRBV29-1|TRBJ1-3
CSATMGDTIYF
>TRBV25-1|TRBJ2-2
CASRGAGELFF
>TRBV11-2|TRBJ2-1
CASSLGTFAEQFF
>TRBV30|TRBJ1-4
CAWRGRKTHPTNEKLFF
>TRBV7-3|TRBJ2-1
CASSPRLAGDNEQFF
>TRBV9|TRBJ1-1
CASSVDRLSEAFF
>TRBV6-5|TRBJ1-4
CASSLLTEFNEKLFF
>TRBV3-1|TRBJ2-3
CASSRGTSGGYTDTQYF
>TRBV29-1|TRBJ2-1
CSVEGGGRGDEQFF
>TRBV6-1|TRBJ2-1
CASSEGVVVYNEQFF
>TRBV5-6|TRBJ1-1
CASSFGTVTAEAFF
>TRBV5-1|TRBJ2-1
CASSLGLPVDGQFF
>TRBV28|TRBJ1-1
CAIGQAGRKAFF
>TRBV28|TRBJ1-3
CASISTGVTGNTIYF
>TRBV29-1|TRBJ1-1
CSVVLPLGRGTEAFF
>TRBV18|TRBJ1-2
CASSPTGTANYGYTF
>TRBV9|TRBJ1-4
CASSVTGMGEKLFF
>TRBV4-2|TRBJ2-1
CASSPGTGDNEQFF
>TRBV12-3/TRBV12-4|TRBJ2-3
CASSLTVDTQYF
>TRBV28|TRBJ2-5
CASRRDTSGFQYF
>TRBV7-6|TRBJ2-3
CASTKRGYTDTQYF
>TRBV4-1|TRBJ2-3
CASSQDATSVTDTQYF
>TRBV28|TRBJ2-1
CASSMGGWGNEQFF
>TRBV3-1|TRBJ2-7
CASSQSSRTGSYEQYF
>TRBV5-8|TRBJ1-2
CASSFVQGARYGYTF
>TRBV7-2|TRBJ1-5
CASSFDRGSNQPQHF
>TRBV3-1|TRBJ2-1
CASSQEGRGNYNEQFF
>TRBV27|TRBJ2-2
CASSRGTVTGELFF
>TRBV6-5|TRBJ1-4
CASSYGWAAPTQLFF
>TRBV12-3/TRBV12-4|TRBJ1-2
CASRGGAGGYTF
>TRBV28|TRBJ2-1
CASSLAGGVHNEQFF
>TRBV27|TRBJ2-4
CASRMSAKNIQYF
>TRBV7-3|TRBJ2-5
CGSSLTRGETQYF
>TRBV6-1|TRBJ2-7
CASTLDLFYEQYF
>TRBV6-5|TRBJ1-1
CASSYSIGQVRQTEAFF
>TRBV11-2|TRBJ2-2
CASSSMTGGDTGELFF
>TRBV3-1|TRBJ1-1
CASKKGSTEAFF
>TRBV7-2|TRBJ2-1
CASSLGLAGRNEQFF
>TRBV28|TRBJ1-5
CASSFVGLTYSNQPQHF
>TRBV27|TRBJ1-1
CASSFRSGKSRVTEAFF
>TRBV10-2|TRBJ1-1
CASSEATGIGTVRTEAFF
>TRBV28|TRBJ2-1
CASSPAGDNEQFF
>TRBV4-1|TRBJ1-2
CASSQVGTENYGYTF
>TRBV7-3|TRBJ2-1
CASSVDRSSYNEQFF
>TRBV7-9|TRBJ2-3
CASSPNRGRTDTQYF
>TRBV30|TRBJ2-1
CAFALGGPYNEQFF
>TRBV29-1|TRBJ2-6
CSVGQQENSRANVLTF
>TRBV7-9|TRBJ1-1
CASSLRRWGSDTEAFF
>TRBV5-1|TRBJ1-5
CASSLGSNQPQHF
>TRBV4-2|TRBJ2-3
CASSQDILTSGIADTQYF